The rows below give T cell receptor beta chains drawn from one sample of a study of cytomegalovirus exposure and HLA in healthy donors. Clones were read by immunoSEQ multiplex PCR, and TCRdb kept only the in-frame ones, dropping some. Of approximately 150,000 clones listed, over 65% are singletons. The specimen was PBMCs. These receptors originate from a man in his forties in good health and CMV-seropositive. CDR3s include the opening cysteine and the closing phenylalanine or tryptophan. Each record gives: J gene, CDR3 length, V gene, D gene, clone size, CDR3 DNA, CDR3 protein. D genes are given only for firm matches. Expanded clones get a size class; other rows say once, few or many, or leave the size out.

J: TRBJ2-1
length: 17
V: TRBV4-1
D: TRBD2
size: -
DNA: TGCGCCAGCAGCCATGGGCGGACTAGTAGTGGGAGCAATGAGCAGTTCTTC
CDR3: CASSHGRTSSGSNEQFF

J: TRBJ2-1
length: 14
V: TRBV15
D: -
size: -
DNA: TGTGCCACCAGCAGAGCCGGGGAAAAAAATGAGCAGTTCTTC
CDR3: CATSRAGEKNEQFF

J: TRBJ2-7
length: 13
V: TRBV5-5
D: -
size: once
DNA: TGTGCCAGCAGCTCGGGAGACTCCTACGAGCAGTACTTC
CDR3: CASSSGDSYEQYF

J: TRBJ1-2
length: 17
V: TRBV4-3
D: -
size: -
DNA: TGCGCCAGCAGCCCCACGCGGGACCCCCTCGTCTCTTATGGCTACACCTTC
CDR3: CASSPTRDPLVSYGYTF

J: TRBJ2-1
length: 17
V: TRBV7-3
D: TRBD2
size: -
DNA: TGTGCCAGCAGCCCTGGAGGACTAGCGGGGAACTGGAATGAGCAGTTCTTC
CDR3: CASSPGGLAGNWNEQFF

J: TRBJ2-5
length: 11
V: TRBV7-2
D: -
size: few
DNA: TGTGCCAGCAGCCACAAAGAGACCCAGTACTTC
CDR3: CASSHKETQYF

J: TRBJ1-2
length: 17
V: TRBV4-2
D: -
size: -
DNA: TGTGCCAGCAGCCAAGATAAAGCGAGTCGGGGGGCGCTTGGCTACACCTTC
CDR3: CASSQDKASRGALGYTF

J: TRBJ1-1
length: 14
V: TRBV12-5
D: TRBD1
size: -
DNA: TGTGCTAGTGGTCGAGGGACAGGGAACACTGAAGCTTTCTTT
CDR3: CASGRGTGNTEAFF

J: TRBJ1-1
length: 16
V: TRBV4-3
D: -
size: -
DNA: TGCGCCAGCAGCCAAGATGCGAGGGTTAGGAACACTGAAGCTTTCTTT
CDR3: CASSQDARVRNTEAFF

J: TRBJ2-3
length: 12
V: TRBV7-2
D: -
size: -
DNA: TGTGCCAGCAGCTTAGGACCGGGTACGCAGTATTTT
CDR3: CASSLGPGTQYF

J: TRBJ1-5
length: 17
V: TRBV28
D: -
size: -
DNA: TGTGCCACTACCTACTTGGGACCAGCCTTGCGGGGGCAGCCCCAGCATTTT
CDR3: CATTYLGPALRGQPQHF

J: TRBJ2-7
length: 14
V: TRBV11-2
D: -
size: -
DNA: TGTGCCAGCAGCGGTATCACAGGGCCCTACGAGCAGTACTTC
CDR3: CASSGITGPYEQYF

J: TRBJ2-7
length: 12
V: TRBV10-3
D: -
size: -
DNA: TGTGCCATCAGTTCAAGGGGGTACGAGCAGTACTTC
CDR3: CAISSRGYEQYF

J: TRBJ2-1
length: 12
V: TRBV7-2
D: -
size: -
DNA: TGTGCCAGCAGCTCAGGGGTGGCTGAGCAGTTCTTC
CDR3: CASSSGVAEQFF

J: TRBJ1-1
length: 14
V: TRBV27
D: -
size: -
DNA: TGTGCCAGCAGTTTATCGGGGACAAAGGCTGAAGCTTTCTTT
CDR3: CASSLSGTKAEAFF

J: TRBJ2-7
length: 13
V: TRBV2
D: -
size: -
DNA: TGTGCCAGCAGCGCTAGAGTACCCTACGAGCAGTACTTC
CDR3: CASSARVPYEQYF

J: TRBJ2-1
length: 16
V: TRBV2
D: TRBD2
size: -
DNA: TGTGCCAGCACCCTCGGAGGGCGGGAGGACTACAATGAGCAGTTCTTC
CDR3: CASTLGGREDYNEQFF

J: TRBJ1-5
length: 13
V: TRBV2
D: -
size: -
DNA: TGTGCCAGCAGTGAAGTTCGGGAGCAGCCCCAGCATTTT
CDR3: CASSEVREQPQHF

J: TRBJ1-2
length: 16
V: TRBV11-2
D: -
size: -
DNA: TGTGCCAGCAGCTTGGTAGCAGGGGTTATTTGGGATGGCTACACCTTC
CDR3: CASSLVAGVIWDGYTF

J: TRBJ2-1
length: 14
V: TRBV11-2
D: -
size: -
DNA: TGTGCCAGCGCAGGACTAATCTCCTACAATGAGCAGTTCTTC
CDR3: CASAGLISYNEQFF

J: TRBJ1-3
length: 11
V: TRBV7-6
D: -
size: -
DNA: TGTGCCAGCAGCCCGGGAGACACCATATATTTT
CDR3: CASSPGDTIYF

J: TRBJ2-7
length: 14
V: TRBV14
D: -
size: -
DNA: TGTGCCAGCAGCATGCCCGGGAACTCCTACGAGCAGTACTTC
CDR3: CASSMPGNSYEQYF

J: TRBJ1-2
length: 14
V: TRBV5-1
D: -
size: -
DNA: TGCGCCAGCAGCTATCAACAGGGTGGCTATGGCTACACCTTC
CDR3: CASSYQQGGYGYTF

J: TRBJ1-1
length: 13
V: TRBV19
D: -
size: -
DNA: TGTGCCAGTATAAGCCCACCGAACACTGAAGCTTTCTTT
CDR3: CASISPPNTEAFF

J: TRBJ1-1
length: 15
V: TRBV11-2
D: -
size: -
DNA: TGTGCCAGCAGCGAAGGACAGTACCTGGACACTGAAGCTTTCTTT
CDR3: CASSEGQYLDTEAFF

J: TRBJ2-3
length: 14
V: TRBV5-4
D: -
size: -
DNA: TGTGCCAGCAGCTTAGCTAGTTTCACAGATACGCAGTATTTT
CDR3: CASSLASFTDTQYF

J: TRBJ2-5
length: 12
V: TRBV30
D: -
size: -
DNA: TGTGCCTGGAGCGGGGGTGGGGAGACCCAGTACTTC
CDR3: CAWSGGGETQYF

J: TRBJ2-3
length: 17
V: TRBV5-1
D: -
size: -
DNA: TGCGCCAGCAGCTTGGAGGCCGGGACACCTATCACAGATACGCAGTATTTT
CDR3: CASSLEAGTPITDTQYF

J: TRBJ2-1
length: 16
V: TRBV11-3
D: TRBD2
size: -
DNA: TGTGCCAGCAGCTTAGGGGGGGGAAAGGGTTGGAATGAGCAGTTCTTC
CDR3: CASSLGGGKGWNEQFF

J: TRBJ1-6
length: 16
V: TRBV11-2
D: -
size: few
DNA: TGTGCCAGCAGCTTAAGTCGGGACTCCTATAATTCACCCCTCCACTTT
CDR3: CASSLSRDSYNSPLHF

J: TRBJ1-1
length: 13
V: TRBV10-1
D: -
size: few
DNA: TGCGCCAGCAGTGTCGAGGGGAACACTGAAGCTTTCTTT
CDR3: CASSVEGNTEAFF

J: TRBJ2-5
length: 16
V: TRBV7-9
D: -
size: -
DNA: TGTTCCAGCAGCTTAGGCGGGGGCCTCAGAGAAGAGACCCAGTACTTC
CDR3: CSSSLGGGLREETQYF

J: TRBJ2-7
length: 12
V: TRBV5-6
D: -
size: once
DNA: TGTGCCAGCAGCGGGAGCCACTACGAGCAGTACTTC
CDR3: CASSGSHYEQYF

J: TRBJ2-2
length: 15
V: TRBV5-1
D: -
size: -
DNA: TGCGCCAGCAGCTTGCAACCGAGTAACACCGGGGAGCTGTTTTTT
CDR3: CASSLQPSNTGELFF

J: TRBJ2-5
length: 15
V: TRBV28
D: TRBD1
size: once
DNA: TGTGCCAGCAGTTTCGGAACAGGGGGCCAAGAGACCCAGTACTTC
CDR3: CASSFGTGGQETQYF

J: TRBJ2-7
length: 15
V: TRBV27
D: TRBD1
size: -
DNA: TGTGCCAGCAGTCCACTACAGGGGAAATCCTACGAGCAGTACTTC
CDR3: CASSPLQGKSYEQYF

J: TRBJ2-2
length: 17
V: TRBV5-4
D: TRBD2
size: -
DNA: TGTGCCAGCAGCTTGGGACTAGCGGGAGGATACACCGGGGAGCTGTTTTTT
CDR3: CASSLGLAGGYTGELFF

J: TRBJ2-2
length: 17
V: TRBV14
D: TRBD1
size: once
DNA: TGTGCCAGCAGCCGCGGACAGGGGGCGGTCGCTGCCGGGGAGCTGTTTTTT
CDR3: CASSRGQGAVAAGELFF